This TCR beta chain was identified in a study of beta chain features in type 1 diabetes. The table lists this clone with a few counts. CDR1 and CDR2 (germline): SEHNR, FQNEAQ (reference sequence). The CDR3 is 15 residues long. Trimming cost V 5 bases and J 8 bases, with 19 bases left between them. The isolated RNA, all of it, was reverse transcribed, so expressed TCRB transcripts were what got sequenced. The method was immunoSEQ multiplex PCR; TCRdb's version includes in-frame clones alone and lacks a portion of them. This table holds around 500,000 clones, 25% to 35% found once. Each sorted population was over 98% pure.

The V and J genes are TRBV7-9 and TRBJ2-1, with a weak D call TRBD1 (6 bases). The TCR comes from a man younger than 35 in good health. Material for sequencing was naive CD4+ T cells from blood. CDR3 in amino acids: CASSLGGPGPYEQFF. Written as DNA, the CDR3 is TGTGCCAGCAGCCTAGGGGGTCCGGGACCATATGAGCAGTTCTTC. The whole variable domain, filled in from reference TRBV7-9 and TRBJ2-1, reads DTGVSQNPRHKITKRGQNVTFRCDPISEHNRLYWYRQTLGQGPEFLTYFQNEAQLEKSRLLSDRFSAERPKGSFSTLEIQRTEQGDSAMYLCASSLGGPGPYEQFFGPGTRLTVL.